Sequencing of this T cell receptor beta chain was carried out in a study of blood T cells in healthy people across ages (dated by TCRdb to 2014 to 2015). Context from the whole study: Template switching captured roughly one uniquely barcoded TCR beta cDNA molecule per two T cells in model experiments. Using deep sequencing normalized with unique cDNA molecular identifiers, the study measured how TCR beta repertoire diversity changes with age. Four age groups were formed from the donors: young (average about 16 years), middle-aged (just under 40), aged (over 55) and long-lived (about 80). Donors of different ages were randomly distributed across sequencing lanes to avoid experimental bias. The study analyzed two additional independent replicas of 1 million unique cDNA reads from the same blood draw for two donors, one aged 18 to 30 and one aged 80 or older.

The method was 5' RACE. The sequencer was an Illumina HiSeq 2500. The second PCR ran for about 6 to 12 cycles and used a J-beta primer mix along with a sample-barcoded 5' primer. Each TCR beta cDNA molecule received a unique molecular identifier from a template-switch 5' adaptor carrying 12 random nucleotides. At least 2.5 million CDR3-containing paired-end reads were obtained from each sample. The Mint cDNA synthesis kit, primed by a TRBC-specific oligonucleotide, was used to synthesize first-strand cDNA from all RNA. After uracil-DNA glycosylase treatment, a first 18-cycle PCR used universal primers M1SS and BC2_uni_R on all cDNA. Regarding the original processing steps: Each sample was normalized by randomly selecting 1 million high-quality reads, each carrying a distinct molecular identifier. Reads sharing molecular identifiers were discarded rather than binned into consensus sequences. MiTCR, with a Q25 quality threshold and the strictest error-elimination algorithm, was used for CDR3 identification, clonotype clustering and error correction. A nonparametric unseen species model with Euler transformation was used to estimate a lower bound on total TCR beta diversity. TCRdb redid the processing of the public reads, applying fastp at Q25 and MiXCR, and retained in-frame beta chains. Every distinct CDR3 protein forms one entry, paired with its most common genes and DNA. V and J calls and clone size were set by TCRdb, not the authors. For this sample there are about 650,000 distinct CDR3 sequences; roughly 30% appear just once. The ten largest clones capture 15% to 19% of the sample.

What the authors observed across the whole study: Conclusive comparison of naive and antigen-experienced compartments was prevented by the profiling of bulk unsorted PBMCs. Because the CMV infection status of the donors was unknown, age-related changes in expanded clonotypes may potentially have been confounded. Estimates of total diversity based on one million sequenced T cells were considered lower bounds and underestimates. Observed TCR beta diversity correlated strongly with the percentage of naive T cells measured by flow cytometry. As age increased, observed TCR beta diversity per million T cells dropped in a roughly linear way, and a significant reduction was already evident by age about 40. Compared with the aged group, the long-lived group had more naive CD4+ T cells, fewer expanded clones and increased TCR diversity, a pattern suggesting age selection.

A note on this clonotype: Its cognate antigen has yet to be identified. Germline is not matched at one junction end, which may reflect a read error.

The roughly 39 donors, aged roughly 6 to 100 years, were systemically healthy Caucasian individuals from Russia. Each donor gave approximately 9.4 milliliters of peripheral blood, drawn into EDTA-treated Vacutainer tubes. Ficoll-Paque density-gradient centrifugation was used to isolate PBMCs, with at least 6.5 million per sample. Trizol reagent was used to extract total RNA from PBMCs, with at least 5.5 micrograms per sample. The percentages of naive CD45RAhigh/CD27high T cells were determined by flow cytometry on a PBMC aliquot from every donor. This TCR derives from a woman older than 75 in good health. Donor details come from another sample of the same person, matched by shared clones. The sequencing input was blood.

In nucleotides, the sequence is TGTGCCGGCAGTTTTGTCGGACGATCTAATGAAAAACTGTTTTTT. Its translation reads: CAGSFVGRSNEKLFF. The chain is assembled from TRBV28 and TRBJ1-4, with the D gene call left open. The CDR3 starts with the cysteine, ends with the phenylalanine, and has 15 residues. The entry retains the CDR3 DNA only, 45 bases that are in frame from base 1. CDR1 MDHEN and CDR2 SYDVKM were looked up in the germline V gene.